This record concerns one T cell receptor beta chain sequence. Its antigen is currently unknown. The source of the sample is a study of T cells expressing NK-cell markers. The CDR3 has 17 amino acids. Germline V gives CDR1 SGHAT, CDR2 FQNNGV. 5'RACE template switching with UMIs produced the TCR beta cDNA. TCRdb re-called the 5' RACE reads, yielding one record per CDR3 amino acid sequence without DNA. The table for this sample gives 350,000 to 400,000 distinct CDR3 sequences. Findings of the study overall: In a few donors, these clonotypes also led the CD3+CD56-NKG2C+ fraction.

The chain links TRBV11-2 to TRBJ1-2; checking the TCRdb D call of TRBD1 is not possible without DNA. This receptor was taken from a woman aged 45-65 years in good health. The sequenced sample was blood T cells: a sorted CD56 or NKG2C T cell subset, CD4+ or CD8+ T cells, or bulk PBMC T cells (not recorded which). CDR3 sequence reads: CASSLIQGTGNIGGYTF.